The rows below give T cell receptor beta chains drawn from one sample of a study of cytomegalovirus exposure and HLA in healthy donors. The table came from immunoSEQ multiplex PCR; TCRdb's copy has only in-frame clones and leaves some out. This listing includes around 100,000 clones. Sequencing was carried out using PBMCs. Receptor source: a man aged 35 to 55 in good health and CMV-seropositive. CDR3s include the opening cysteine and the closing phenylalanine or tryptophan. The D gene is left open where the match is weak. A clone size is listed for some rows: how often the clone was seen (once, few, many), or a class if it is expanded.

>TRBV7-2|TRBD2|TRBJ2-7|-
TGTGCCAGCAGCCCTCGGGGGGGGGCTGCCGAGCAGTACTTC
CASSPRGGAAEQYF
>TRBV6-1|-|TRBJ2-5|-
TGTGCCAGCAGCGAAGGAGTAGAGACCCAGTACTTC
CASSEGVETQYF
>TRBV19|-|TRBJ2-1|-
TGTGCCAGTAGTATCACAGGGTTCTACAATGAGCAGTTCTTC
CASSITGFYNEQFF
>TRBV5-1|TRBD2|TRBJ2-1|-
TGCGCCAGCAGGTCTCTAAGGAGCGGGAGCTCCTACAATGAGCAGTTCTTC
CASRSLRSGSSYNEQFF
>TRBV7-6|TRBD1|TRBJ2-2|-
TGTGCCAGCCTCCGGGACAGGAACACCGGGGAGCTGTTTTTT
CASLRDRNTGELFF
>TRBV5-1|-|TRBJ2-3|-
TGCGCCAGCAGCTTGTATAGGGACAAGACAGATACGCAGTATTTT
CASSLYRDKTDTQYF
>TRBV30|TRBD2|TRBJ2-1|-
TGTGCCTGGGTCGGCCCGGGACTAGCGGGAGTTGAGCAGTTCTTC
CAWVGPGLAGVEQFF
>TRBV4-2|TRBD1|TRBJ1-5|-
TGTGCCAGCAGCCAGACAGGGGAGTGGAATCAGCCCCAGCATTTT
CASSQTGEWNQPQHF
>TRBV28|TRBD2|TRBJ2-5|-
TGTGCCAGCAGTTTAAGGGGACTAGCGGGAGGGGAGACCCAGTACTTC
CASSLRGLAGGETQYF
>TRBV6-5|TRBD2|TRBJ2-7|-
TGTGCCAGCAGTTTAAAGACTAGCGGGAGTTGGTACGAGCAGTACTTC
CASSLKTSGSWYEQYF
>TRBV18|-|TRBJ2-7|medium-sized
TGTGCCAGCTCACCGGGGAGTGAAGAAAACTACGAGCAGTACTTC
CASSPGSEENYEQYF
>TRBV14|-|TRBJ1-3|-
TGTGCCAGCAGTCGCTCTCCGGTTGGAAACACCATATATTTT
CASSRSPVGNTIYF
>TRBV2|-|TRBJ2-6|-
TGTGCCAGCATGGCTACAGGGACAACTGGGGCCAACGTCCTGACTTTC
CASMATGTTGANVLTF
>TRBV19|TRBD2|TRBJ2-7|-
TGTGCCAGTAGTCCCGAGAGCGGGAACTCCTACGAGCAGTACTTC
CASSPESGNSYEQYF
>TRBV19|-|TRBJ2-3|-
TGTGCCAGTCGCGACCCACTCGGGGGATCCACAGATACGCAGTATTTT
CASRDPLGGSTDTQYF
>TRBV5-1|-|TRBJ2-7|-
TGCGCCAGCAGAAGAGGCCAAACCTACGAGCAGTACTTC
CASRRGQTYEQYF
>TRBV5-8|-|TRBJ2-5|-
TGTGCCAGCAGCTGGGGGGGCAGGACTGGTGAGACCCAGTACTTC
CASSWGGRTGETQYF
>TRBV4-2|-|TRBJ2-7|-
TGTGCCAGCAGCCGCAGACTGCCTGCCTACGAGCAGTACTTC
CASSRRLPAYEQYF
>TRBV5-4|TRBD2|TRBJ2-1|-
TGTGCCAGCAGCTTTCGGGACTATGATAATGAGCAGTTCTTC
CASSFRDYDNEQFF
>TRBV10-1|TRBD2|TRBJ2-3|-
TGCGCCAGCAGTGAGTCTAGCGGGAAAACAGATACGCAGTATTTT
CASSESSGKTDTQYF
>TRBV21-1|-|TRBJ2-2|-
TGTGCCAGCAGCCTAAGCGGGTTCAGGGGGCTGGCCGGGGAGCTGTTTTTT
CASSLSGFRGLAGELFF
>TRBV29-1|TRBD1|TRBJ1-1|-
TGCAGCGTTGTCCCCTGGGACAGGGGGCCTGGCACTGAAGCTTTCTTT
CSVVPWDRGPGTEAFF
>TRBV6-5|-|TRBJ2-1|-
TGTGCCAGCAGTTTTAACAGGGACCGACGGAATGAGCAGTTCTTC
CASSFNRDRRNEQFF
>TRBV7-3|TRBD2|TRBJ2-3|-
TGTGCCAGCAGCTTGCGGCTAGCGGGAGCATCAGATACGCAGTATTTT
CASSLRLAGASDTQYF
>TRBV10-3|TRBD1|TRBJ2-7|-
TGTGCCATCAGCCCCGGGACAGGGGGCTCCTACGAGCAGTACTTC
CAISPGTGGSYEQYF
>TRBV14|TRBD2|TRBJ2-1|-
TGTGCCAGCAGCCAAGGGTTTAGCGGGAGAAAGGACAATGAGCAGTTCTTC
CASSQGFSGRKDNEQFF
>TRBV11-2|TRBD1|TRBJ1-4|-
TGTGCCAGCAGCCCTAGGGGGCGGGGTAATGAAAAACTGTTTTTT
CASSPRGRGNEKLFF
>TRBV2|TRBD2|TRBJ2-1|-
TGTGCCAGCAGTGAAACTAGCGGGAGCAGACCTTACAATGAGCAGTTCTTC
CASSETSGSRPYNEQFF
>TRBV21-1|-|TRBJ2-7|-
TGTGCCAGCAGCTCCTTAGATGGACAGGGTCAGCTTAGGGGTATTTACGAGCAGTACTTC
CASSSLDGQGQLRGIYEQYF